The 11 T cell receptor beta chains presented below share a single source sample, sequenced in a study of Ad26.COV2.S vaccination and SARS-CoV-2 variants. Sequencing used immunoSEQ multiplex PCR; TCRdb keeps in-frame clones, though not all of them. Among 320,000 or so clones listed, 75% to 90% were seen once. Treatment: 15 to 20 received Ad26.COV2.S at low or high dose, single or two shots; 5 received placebo; per-sample allocation not given. Following the first vaccine or placebo injection, samples were taken on day 63. The sample was peripheral blood, taken in a trial of Ad26.COV2.S vaccine versus placebo. The receptors here all came from a person between 18 and 59 years old who received the Ad26.COV2.S COVID-19 vaccine or a placebo.

The gene calls are TRBV15 and TRBJ1-3; D is possibly TRBD1 (5 bases). This CDR3 comprises 14 residues. Trimming took off 4 bases at V and 1 base at J, with 8 bases between the two ends. Germline V gives CDR1 LNHNV, CDR2 YYDKDF (reference sequence). The CDR3 region is CATSTGVSGNTIYF. CDR3 nucleotides: TGTGCCACCAGCACGGGGGTTTCTGGAAACACCATATATTTT.

The V call is TRBV6-2 or TRBV6-3, the J call TRBJ1-2, with D perhaps TRBD1 (5 bases). V lost 0 bases, J lost 6 bases, and 11 bases lay in between. CDR1 is MNHEY, CDR2 SVGEGT, per germline. CDR3 length equals 14 residues. The CDR3 reads CASSYSGQRNGYTF. The CDR3 DNA reads as TGTGCCAGCAGTTACTCGGGGCAGAGAAATGGCTACACCTTC.

The chain links TRBV13 to TRBJ1-5; D unclear. From germline, CDR1 is PRHDT and CDR2 FYEKMQ (reference sequence). The CDR3 is 15 residues long. Trimming left V 4 bases short and J 10 bases short, with 20 bases between. The CDR3 DNA sequence: TGTGCCAGCAGCTATAAATCTTCGCCGATCAGCCCCCAGCATTTT. It encodes CASSYKSSPISPQHF.

This chain joins TRBV4-3 and TRBJ2-7, with D perhaps given as TRBD1 or TRBD2 (5 bases each). CDR3 length: 15 amino acids. Germline V gene lookup returns CDR1 LGHNA and CDR2 YSLEER. The germline V and J ends were trimmed by 0 bases and 1 base, with 10 bases remaining between them. The CDR3 spells CASSQDPGRSYEQYF. The CDR3 DNA reads TGCGCCAGCAGCCAAGATCCGGGGCGATCCTACGAGCAGTACTTC.

The J gene is TRBJ2-1, the V gene TRBV30; no clear D. V lost 0 bases, J lost 10 bases, and 10 bases lay in between. Germline V lookup: CDR1 GTSNPN, CDR2 SVGIG (reference sequence). The CDR3 runs to 12 residues. This chain's CDR3 is CAWSVGVREQFF. The CDR3 bases are TGTGCCTGGAGTGTAGGAGTCCGGGAGCAGTTCTTC.

The V gene is TRBV6-5, the J gene TRBJ1-2, with D possibly matching TRBD1 (6 bases). From germline, CDR1 is MNHEY and CDR2 SVGAGI. Trimming left V 2 bases short and J 4 bases short, with 17 bases between. This CDR3 contains 16 residues. The CDR3 DNA reads as TGTGCCAGCAGTTACAGGGTGGCCAAGGGGGGCTATGGCTACACCTTC. As protein: CASSYRVAKGGYGYTF.

The chain is built from TRBV28 and TRBJ1-2; D perhaps matches TRBD1 (5 bases). The germline CDR1 and CDR2 sequences are MDHEN and SYDVKM. V lost 7 bases and J 8 bases, leaving 14 bases between the germline ends. This CDR3 comprises 12 residues. CDR3 region: CASTFRDGGYTF. CDR3 sequence (DNA): TGTGCCAGCACCTTCCGGGACGGAGGCTACACCTTC.

A few counts support this clone. CDR3 sequence: CASSSRRLSGCSYEQYV. In DNA, the CDR3 is TGTGCCAGCAGCTCTCGAAGACTTAGCGGGTGCTCCTACGAGCAGTACGTC. This chain connects TRBV7-6 to TRBJ2-7; TRBD2 matches 7 bases. V lost 4 bases, J lost 0 bases, and 12 bases stayed unmatched. The length of the CDR3 is 17 residues. CDR1 is SGHVS and CDR2 is FNYEAQ in the germline V gene.

This chain joins TRBV11-2 and TRBJ1-6; D gene unclear. V was pared by 1 base and J by 4 bases, with 11 bases between. The germline V gene encodes CDR1 SGHAT and CDR2 FQNNGV. The CDR3 runs to 16 residues. The CDR3 region is CASSLGQAGYNSPLHF. Here the CDR3 DNA reads TGTGCCAGCAGCTTAGGACAAGCCGGTTATAATTCACCCCTCCACTTT. Combining the CDR3 with reference TRBV11-2 and TRBJ1-6 gives the whole variable domain EAGVAQSPRYKIIEKRQSVAFWCNPISGHATLYWYQQILGQGPKLLIQFQNNGVVDDSQLPKDRFSAERLKGVDSTLKIQPAKLEDSAVYLCASSLGQAGYNSPLHFGNGTRLTVT.

The chain has TRBV10-3 and TRBJ1-2; D remains ambiguous. The CDR3 totals 14 residues. The germline V gene encodes CDR1 ENHRY and CDR2 SYGVKD. Trimming removed 3 bases at V and 1 base at J, with 9 bases between. CDR3 nucleotides: TGTGCCATCAGTGATAAAGATAGTAACTATGGCTACACCTTC. Encoded protein: CAISDKDSNYGYTF.

This clone turned up a few times. The J gene is TRBJ2-3, the V gene TRBV7-2; D is unresolved. This CDR3 has 14 amino acids. V lost 2 bases and J 2 bases, leaving 8 bases between the germline ends. Germline V CDR1 and CDR2: SGHTA, FQGNSA. The CDR3 protein is CASSLPGSTDTQYF. The CDR3 region has the DNA TGTGCCAGCAGCTTACCCGGCTCCACAGATACGCAGTATTTT.